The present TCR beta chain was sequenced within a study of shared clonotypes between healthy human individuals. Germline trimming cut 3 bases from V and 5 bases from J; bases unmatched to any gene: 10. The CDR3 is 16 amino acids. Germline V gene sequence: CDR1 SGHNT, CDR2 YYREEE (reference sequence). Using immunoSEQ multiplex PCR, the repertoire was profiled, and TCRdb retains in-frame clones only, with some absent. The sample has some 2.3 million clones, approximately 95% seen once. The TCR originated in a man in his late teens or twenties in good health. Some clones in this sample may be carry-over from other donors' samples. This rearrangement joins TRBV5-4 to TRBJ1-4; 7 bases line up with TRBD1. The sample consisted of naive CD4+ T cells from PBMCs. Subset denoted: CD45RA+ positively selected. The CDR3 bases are TGTGCCAGCAGCTCAGGGGGGTTCTCAAGGAATGAAAAACTGTTTTTT. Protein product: CASSSGGFSRNEKLFF.